The 19 T cell receptor beta chains below all came from one sample that was sequenced in a study of CD8 T cells in Susac syndrome. With random hexamers, roughly 0.45 to 1 ug RNA was reverse transcribed. TCRdb analysed the immunoSEQ multiplex PCR reads with MiXCR anew, one entry per CDR3 protein. The sample includes some 150,000 distinct CDR3 sequences, around 96% seen only once; the top ten take more than 0.2%. The sample consisted of CD8+ T cells from PBMCs. These receptor sequences come from a human donor with multiple sclerosis.

The chain couples TRBV20-1 to TRBJ2-7, with a tentative D call TRBD1 (6 bases). CDR1 is DFQATT and CDR2 is SNEGSKA in the germline V gene (reference sequence). The V end lost 3 bases, the J end lost 3 bases, and 21 bases lay between the germline ends. The CDR3 totals 16 residues. The CDR3 loop reads CSARGPSGVTIYEQYF. CDR3 coding DNA: TGCAGTGCTAGGGGCCCTTCAGGGGTTACGATCTACGAGCAGTACTTC.

The chain recombines TRBV5-1 with TRBJ1-2; a possible D gene is TRBD1 (6 bases). CDR1 and CDR2 (germline): SGHRS, YFSETQ. V lost 2 bases and J 4 bases, leaving 18 bases between the germline ends. This CDR3 spans 16 amino acids. In DNA form, the CDR3 reads TGCGCCAGCAGCTTCGACCCGACTGACAGGATCTATGGCTACACCTTC. This translates into CASSFDPTDRIYGYTF.

The V call is TRBV12-3 or TRBV12-4, the J call TRBJ2-5; D is possibly TRBD2 (5 bases). The CDR3 totals 15 residues. V was clipped by 0 bases and J by 5 bases, with 13 bases between them. DNA of the CDR3: TGTGCCAGCAGTTTAGCCCCCAGCGGAGAGGAGACCCAGTACTTC. Amino acid sequence: CASSLAPSGEETQYF.

This sequence joins TRBV28 and TRBJ2-3; 8 bases fit TRBD1. J was trimmed by 4 bases and V by 7 bases; bases with no gene match: 10. The CDR3 loop spans 15 amino acids. CDR1 and CDR2 from the germline V gene are MDHEN and SYDVKM. CDR3 sequence: CASNSDRAVADTQYF. In DNA, the CDR3 is TGTGCCAGCAACTCGGACAGGGCGGTCGCAGATACGCAGTATTTT.

The chain couples TRBV29-1 to TRBJ1-2, with D maybe TRBD1 (6 bases). The V gene's germline CDR1 is SQVTM and CDR2 ANQGSEA. With 4 bases removed from V and 8 bases from J, the gap between germline ends came to 14 bases. The length of the CDR3 is 12 residues. The CDR3: CSVVGGEVGYTF. The CDR3 DNA sequence: TGCAGCGTTGTAGGGGGAGAGGTCGGCTACACCTTC.

V and J are TRBV9 and TRBJ2-5; the match to TRBD1 covers 8 bases. Germline CDR1 and CDR2: SGDLS and YYNGEE. V lost 3 bases, J lost 4 bases, and 8 bases stayed unmatched. The CDR3 consists of 15 residues. Here the CDR3 reads CASSAATGVAETQYF. The CDR3 DNA reads TGTGCCAGCAGCGCCGCGACAGGGGTAGCAGAGACCCAGTACTTC.

The chain carries TRBV20-1 and TRBJ1-5; TRBD1 might be the D (5 bases). V lost 3 bases and J 0 bases, leaving 6 bases between the germline ends. The germline V gene has CDR1 DFQATT and CDR2 SNEGSKA (reference sequence). This CDR3 is built from 13 residues. Here the CDR3 DNA reads TGCAGTGCTAGGACAGCTAGCAATCAGCCCCAGCATTTT. Its protein is CSARTASNQPQHF.

This clonotype was observed a handful of times. The V call is TRBV27, the J call TRBJ2-1; D could derive from TRBD1 or TRBD2 (6 bases each). Germline V gives CDR1 MNHEY, CDR2 SMNVEV (reference sequence). The V end was cut by 3 bases, the J end by 7 bases, with 10 bases between. This CDR3 spans 13 amino acids. The CDR3 coding sequence is TGTGCCAGCAGTTTTGGAGGGGGGAATGAGCAGTTCTTC. It encodes CASSFGGGNEQFF.

The table lists this clonotype with a count of one. The chain uses TRBV14 and TRBJ2-5; perhaps TRBD1 as D (6 bases). V was trimmed by 4 bases and J by 5 bases, leaving 17 bases between them. The V gene's germline CDR1 is SGHDN and CDR2 FVKESK. There are 15 residues in the CDR3. Here the CDR3 reads CASSPTGLRDETQYF. In nucleotides, the CDR3 is TGTGCCAGCAGCCCTACAGGGTTGCGTGATGAGACCCAGTACTTC.

This chain uses TRBV7-9 with TRBJ2-6; D not resolved. Germline CDR1 is SEHNR and CDR2 is FQNEAQ (reference sequence). The CDR3 sequence is 15 residues long. The germline V and J ends were trimmed by 1 base and 1 base, with 5 bases remaining between them. The CDR3 sequence is CASSLEGSGANVLTF. As DNA, the CDR3 is TGTGCCAGCAGCTTAGAAGGGTCTGGGGCCAACGTCCTGACTTTC.

This chain links TRBV3-1 with TRBJ2-7; 7 bases are a match to TRBD1. Germline V gene sequence: CDR1 LGHDT, CDR2 YNNKEL (reference sequence). The CDR3 contains 16 residues. J lost 2 bases, V lost 3 bases, and 10 bases had no gene match. CDR3 in DNA: TGTGCCAGCAGCCACGGGACAGCCAGGGGAACCTACGAGCAGTACTTC. Translated, it gives CASSHGTARGTYEQYF.

The chain uses TRBV13 and TRBJ2-7; 9 nucleotides line up with TRBD2. This CDR3 region has 16 residues. The V gene's germline CDR1 is PRHDT and CDR2 FYEKMQ (reference sequence). Trimming at V came to 0 bases and at J to 0 bases, leaving 3 bases not matched to a gene. CDR3 sequence (DNA): TGTGCCAGCAGCTTAGGTAGCGGGGGACTCTCCTACGAGCAGTACTTC. It is translated as CASSLGSGGLSYEQYF.

V and J are TRBV2 and TRBJ1-2; possibly TRBD1 for D (5 bases). V lost 6 bases, J lost 8 bases, and 19 bases lay in between. The CDR3 has 14 amino acids. Germline V gives CDR1 SNHLY, CDR2 FYNNEI. The CDR3 region has the DNA TGTGCCAGCAGCGCAGGGAGGACGTTGAAGGGCTACACCTTC. It translates to CASSAGRTLKGYTF.

The chain links TRBV5-1 to TRBJ2-2; D remains unclear. CDR1 is SGHRS and CDR2 is YFSETQ in the germline V gene. CDR3 length: 11 residues. The V and J ends lost 0 bases and 7 bases respectively, with 1 base between them. This CDR3 reads CASSLDGELFF. In nucleotides, the CDR3 is TGCGCCAGCAGCTTGGACGGGGAGCTGTTTTTT. Complete variable domain (other parts from reference TRBV5-1 and TRBJ2-2): KAGVTQTPRYLIKTRGQQVTLSCSPISGHRSVSWYQQTPGQGLQFLFEYFSETQRNKGNFPGRFSGRQFSNSRSEMNVSTLELGDSALYLCASSLDGELFFGEGSRLTVL.

The count of this clonotype is one. The chain joins TRBV9 to TRBJ1-6; D gene uncertain. This CDR3 has 13 amino acids. Germline-derived CDR1 and CDR2 are SGDLS and YYNGEE. Trimming cost V 3 bases and J 7 bases, with 8 bases left between them. In DNA form, the CDR3 reads TGTGCCAGCAGCGAACAGCGAAATTCACCCCTCCACTTT. Encoded protein: CASSEQRNSPLHF.

The rearrangement uses TRBV5-4 and TRBJ1-1, with 10 bases that match TRBD1. With 4 bases clipped from V and 6 bases from J, the junction kept 3 bases outside the gene matches. The CDR3 runs 13 residues. Germline-derived CDR1 and CDR2 are SGHNT and YYREEE (reference sequence). The CDR3 DNA reads as TGTGCCAGCAGCGCGACAGGGGGCTCTGAAGCTTTCTTT. It encodes CASSATGGSEAFF.

This chain connects TRBV30 to TRBJ2-7; 8 bases map to TRBD2. This CDR3 is 14 amino acids long. V was pared by 5 bases and J by 5 bases, with 11 bases of the junction left unmatched. From germline, CDR1 is GTSNPN and CDR2 SVGIG (reference sequence). The CDR3 loop reads CAWGFGGGIDEQYF. The CDR3 bases are TGTGCCTGGGGGTTTGGCGGGGGGATCGACGAGCAGTACTTC.

The chain is built from TRBV6-2 or TRBV6-3 and TRBJ1-1; D is undetermined. V was clipped by 6 bases and J by 3 bases, with 11 bases between them. The CDR3 extends over 13 amino acids. The germline V gene has CDR1 MNHEY and CDR2 SVGEGT. This CDR3 reads CASSLGLYTEAFF. CDR3 DNA sequence: TGTGCCAGCAGCCTCGGACTGTACACTGAAGCTTTCTTT.

The V and J genes are TRBV12-5 and TRBJ2-7, with D possibly matching TRBD1 (5 bases). Between the trimmed V and J ends, which lost 2 bases and 1 base, there was a span of 12 bases. CDR3 length: 15 amino acids. Germline V lookup: CDR1 LGHNT, CDR2 FRNRAP. CDR3 sequence (DNA): TGTGCTAGTGGTTTGCCAAGAAACAGGTCCTACGAGCAGTACTTC. This codes for CASGLPRNRSYEQYF. Combining the CDR3 with reference TRBV12-5 and TRBJ2-7 gives the whole variable domain DARVTQTPRHKVTEMGQEVTMRCQPILGHNTVFWYRQTMMQGLELLAYFRNRAPLDDSGMPKDRFSAEMPDATLATLKIQPSEPRDSAVYFCASGLPRNRSYEQYFGPGTRLTVT.